The 10 T cell receptor beta chains in this list originate from one sample, sequenced in a study of CD4 T cells in relation to SARS-CoV-2 and coronaviruses. The assay was immunoSEQ multiplex PCR, and TCRdb's table has in-frame clones only and misses some. There are 35,000 to 45,000 clones in the sample; under 90% occur only once, and 1% to 1.5% lies in the top ten. For these TCRs, the target antigens are not known. Material for sequencing was naive CD4+ T cells from PBMCs, cultured in vitro. Indicated subset: naive CD4+ T cells isolated by negative enrichment. These receptors were taken from an adult with COVID-19.

The chain carries TRBV7-2 and TRBJ1-2; tentatively, D is TRBD1 (5 bases). In germline, CDR1 is SGHTA, CDR2 FQGNSA. This CDR3 is built from 13 residues. With 4 bases removed from V and 6 bases from J, the gap between germline ends came to 12 bases. CDR3 bases: TGTGCCAGCAGCTCCCCGGGACGAGATGGCTACACCTTC. It encodes CASSSPGRDGYTF.

The V and J genes are TRBV12-3 or TRBV12-4 and TRBJ2-3, with 7 nucleotides matching TRBD2. Germline trimming cut 10 bases from V and 4 bases from J; bases unmatched to any gene: 8. The CDR3 contains 13 residues. The CDR3 DNA follows: TGTGCCACAAAGCGGGATACCCCAGATACGCAGTATTTT. Protein product: CATKRDTPDTQYF.

The rearrangement joins TRBV28 to TRBJ2-1; 9 bases fit TRBD1. The J segment lost 5 bases and the V segment lost 4 bases, leaving 9 bases of the junction unmatched. Germline loops: CDR1 MDHEN, CDR2 SYDVKM. CDR3 length: 16 amino acids. CDR3 sequence: CASSYSQGAGDNEQFF. Here the CDR3 DNA reads TGTGCCAGCAGTTACTCACAGGGGGCTGGTGACAATGAGCAGTTCTTC.

V is TRBV30 and J is TRBJ1-2; TRBD1 matches 7 bases. Trimming cost V 3 bases and J 3 bases; bases outside gene matches: 4. Germline V CDR1 and CDR2: GTSNPN, SVGIG (reference sequence). The length of the CDR3 is 13 residues. CDR3 amino acids: CAWSRTGYYGYTF. The CDR3 DNA reads TGTGCCTGGAGCAGGACAGGTTACTATGGCTACACCTTC.

This chain connects TRBV18 to TRBJ2-2; D may be TRBD1 or TRBD2 (5 bases each). The CDR3 spans 20 residues. CDR1 and CDR2 (germline): KGHSH, LQKENI. Trimming removed 3 bases at V and 0 bases at J, with 23 bases between. CDR3 coding DNA: TGTGCCAGCTCACCCCGACAGATAGGTCCACGACTAACGAACACCGGGGAGCTGTTTTTT. Protein: CASSPRQIGPRLTNTGELFF.

This clone was found once. CDR3 amino acids: CASRTSSYEQYF. The DNA for the CDR3 is TGTGCCAGCAGGACGAGTTCCTACGAGCAGTACTTC. This chain links TRBV6-6 with TRBJ2-7; D not certain. The CDR3 sequence is 12 residues long. Germline CDR1 MNHNY, CDR2 SVGAGI (reference sequence). Trimming left V 6 bases short and J 1 base short, with 7 bases between.

V usage is TRBV28 and J usage is TRBJ1-3; no reliable D call. This CDR3 contains 16 residues. Germline V gene lookup returns CDR1 MDHEN and CDR2 SYDVKM. V was cut by 3 bases and J by 0 bases, with 12 bases left in between. This CDR3 reads CASSLAYGSSGNTIYF. In nucleotides, the CDR3 is TGTGCCAGCAGTTTGGCATATGGGAGCTCTGGAAACACCATATATTTT.

This chain links TRBV9 with TRBJ1-1; a possible D gene is TRBD1 (5 bases). Trimming removed 0 bases at V and 3 bases at J, with 18 bases between. The CDR3 loop spans 17 amino acids. Per germline, CDR1 SGDLS and CDR2 YYNGEE. The CDR3 sequence is CASSVGRSWGPHTEAFF. CDR3 nucleotide sequence: TGTGCCAGCAGCGTAGGACGGAGCTGGGGACCGCACACTGAAGCTTTCTTT.

J is TRBJ2-5 and V is TRBV28, with 12 positions matching TRBD1. Looked up from germline, CDR1 is MDHEN and CDR2 is SYDVKM. The trim removed 6 bases at V and 5 bases at J, leaving 19 bases unmatched. The CDR3 length is 19 residues. The CDR3 loop reads CASSLPPGGTGGRWETQYF. Written as DNA, the CDR3 is TGTGCCAGCAGCCTCCCACCGGGGGGGACAGGGGGCCGGTGGGAGACCCAGTACTTC.

The genes are TRBV7-3 and TRBJ2-3; 8 bases agree with TRBD2. CDR3 length equals 16 residues. CDR1 and CDR2 (germline): SGHTA, FQGTGA. The junction had 4 bases not matched to a gene; V was cut back by 0 bases and J by 2 bases. CDR3: CASSLTVAGTTDTQYF. The CDR3 coding sequence is TGTGCCAGCAGCTTAACAGTAGCGGGAACCACAGATACGCAGTATTTT.